This T cell receptor beta chain came from a study of CD8 T cells in ankylosing spondylitis. General study results and limits: Reactive arthritis synovial fluid and blood previously showed some of these motif variants. Roughly eight highly homologous variants made up a TCR beta motif that seemed to typify ankylosing spondylitis blood.

The CDR3 extends over 15 amino acids. Germline loops: CDR1 SGHRS, CDR2 YFSETQ. V was pared by 0 bases and J by 2 bases, with 11 bases between. The authors made TCR beta libraries by quantitative 5'-RACE with molecular barcodes. TCRdb reanalysed the 5' RACE reads using MiXCR and keeps one entry per CDR3 protein. Here the sample spans 300,000 to 400,000 distinct CDR3 sequences, around a tenth being singletons. There are many counts of this clonotype. Its antigen is still unknown. J is TRBJ1-2 and V is TRBV5-1; D gene uncertain. The sequenced material came from blood, either unsorted or a sorted T cell fraction (not recorded which). The source of this sequence is a female donor with ankylosing spondylitis or in good health (not recorded which). The CDR3 coding sequence is TGCGCCAGCAGCTTGGAGCGGGCGGGAAACTATGGCTACACCTTC. Translating it yields CASSLERAGNYGYTF.